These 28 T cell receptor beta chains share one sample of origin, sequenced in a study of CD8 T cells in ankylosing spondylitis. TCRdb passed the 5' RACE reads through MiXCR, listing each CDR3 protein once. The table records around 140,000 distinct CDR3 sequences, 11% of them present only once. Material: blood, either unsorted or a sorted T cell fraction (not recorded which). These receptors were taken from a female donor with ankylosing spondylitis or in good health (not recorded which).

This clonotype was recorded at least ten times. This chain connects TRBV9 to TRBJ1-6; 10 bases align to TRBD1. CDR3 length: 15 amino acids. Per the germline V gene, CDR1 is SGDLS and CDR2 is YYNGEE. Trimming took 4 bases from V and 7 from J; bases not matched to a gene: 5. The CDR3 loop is CASSLGQGNNSPLHF. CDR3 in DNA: TGTGCCAGCAGCTTGGGACAGGGGAACAATTCACCCCTCCACTTT.

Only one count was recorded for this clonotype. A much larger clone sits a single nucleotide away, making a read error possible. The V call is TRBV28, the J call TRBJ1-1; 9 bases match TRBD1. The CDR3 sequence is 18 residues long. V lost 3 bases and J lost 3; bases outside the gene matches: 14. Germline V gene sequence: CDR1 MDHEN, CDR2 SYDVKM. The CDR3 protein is CASSLNARTGVLDTEAFF. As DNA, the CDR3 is TGTGCCAGCAGTTTGAATGCTAGGACAGGGGTTCTGGACACTGAAGCTTTCTTT.

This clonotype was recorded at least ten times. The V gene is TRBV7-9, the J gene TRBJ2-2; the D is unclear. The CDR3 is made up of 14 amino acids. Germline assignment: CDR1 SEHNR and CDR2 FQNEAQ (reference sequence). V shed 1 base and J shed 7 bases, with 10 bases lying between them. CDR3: CASSLVASFGELFF. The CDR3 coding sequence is TGTGCCAGCAGCTTAGTGGCCAGCTTCGGGGAGCTGTTTTTT.

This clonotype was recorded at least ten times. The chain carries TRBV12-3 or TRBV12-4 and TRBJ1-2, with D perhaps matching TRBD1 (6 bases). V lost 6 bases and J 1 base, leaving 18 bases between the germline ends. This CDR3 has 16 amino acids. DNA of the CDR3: TGTGCCAGCAGCCCCTCCGGGGGGCGCAGTAACTATGGCTACACCTTC. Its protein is CASSPSGGRSNYGYTF.

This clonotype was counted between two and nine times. CDR3 amino acids: CASSSVFGGRETQYF. For the CDR3, the DNA is TGTGCCAGCAGCTCAGTTTTTGGGGGCCGTGAGACCCAGTACTTC. The chain links TRBV11-2 to TRBJ2-5; maybe TRBD1 (6 bases). V gave up 4 bases and J gave up 5 bases, with 17 bases separating them. Germline assignment: CDR1 SGHAT and CDR2 FQNNGV. This CDR3 comprises 15 residues.

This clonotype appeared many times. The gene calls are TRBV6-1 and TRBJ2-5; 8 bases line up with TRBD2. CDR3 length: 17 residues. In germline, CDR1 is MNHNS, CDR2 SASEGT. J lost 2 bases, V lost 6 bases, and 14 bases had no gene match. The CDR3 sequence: CASSPRFGGGTQETQYF. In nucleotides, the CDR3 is TGTGCCAGCAGCCCGCGGTTCGGCGGGGGGACTCAAGAGACCCAGTACTTC.

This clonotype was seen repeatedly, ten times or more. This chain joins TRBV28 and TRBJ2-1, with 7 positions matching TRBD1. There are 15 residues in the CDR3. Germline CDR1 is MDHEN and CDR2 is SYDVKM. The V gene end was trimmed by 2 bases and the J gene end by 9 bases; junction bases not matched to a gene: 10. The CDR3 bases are TGTGCCAGCAGTTTACACCGGACAGGACCGCTTGAGCAGTTCTTC. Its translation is CASSLHRTGPLEQFF. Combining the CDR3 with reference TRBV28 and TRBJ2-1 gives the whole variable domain DVKVTQSSRYLVKRTGEKVFLECVQDMDHENMFWYRQDPGLGLRLIYFSYDVKMKEKGDIPEGYSVSREKKERFSLILESASTNQTSMYLCASSLHRTGPLEQFFGPGTRLTVL.

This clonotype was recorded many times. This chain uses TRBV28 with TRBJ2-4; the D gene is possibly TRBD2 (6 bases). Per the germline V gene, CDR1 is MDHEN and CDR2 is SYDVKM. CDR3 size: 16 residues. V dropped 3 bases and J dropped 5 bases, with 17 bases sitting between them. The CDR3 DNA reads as TGTGCCAGCAGTTTTCGCAGGGAATGGGGGGAAAACATTCAGTACTTC. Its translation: CASSFRREWGENIQYF.

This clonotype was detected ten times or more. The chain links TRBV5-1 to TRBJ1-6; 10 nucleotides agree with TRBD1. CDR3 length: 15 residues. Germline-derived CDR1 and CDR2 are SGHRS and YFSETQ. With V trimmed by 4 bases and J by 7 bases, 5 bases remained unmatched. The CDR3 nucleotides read TGCGCCAGCAGCATCGGGACAGGGGTAAATTCACCCCTCCACTTT. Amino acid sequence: CASSIGTGVNSPLHF.

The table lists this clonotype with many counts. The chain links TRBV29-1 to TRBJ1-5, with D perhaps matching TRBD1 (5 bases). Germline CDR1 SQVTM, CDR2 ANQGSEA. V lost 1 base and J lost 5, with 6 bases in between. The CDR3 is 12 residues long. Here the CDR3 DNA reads TGCAGCGTTGAAGTGGGGGATCAGCCCCAGCATTTT. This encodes CSVEVGDQPQHF.

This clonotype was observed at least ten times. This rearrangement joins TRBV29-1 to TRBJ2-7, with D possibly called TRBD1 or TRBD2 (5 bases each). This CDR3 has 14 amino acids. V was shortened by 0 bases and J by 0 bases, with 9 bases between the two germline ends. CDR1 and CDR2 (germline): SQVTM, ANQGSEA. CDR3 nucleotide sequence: TGCAGCGTTGAAGATGAGGGGAGCTCCTACGAGCAGTACTTC. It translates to CSVEDEGSSYEQYF.

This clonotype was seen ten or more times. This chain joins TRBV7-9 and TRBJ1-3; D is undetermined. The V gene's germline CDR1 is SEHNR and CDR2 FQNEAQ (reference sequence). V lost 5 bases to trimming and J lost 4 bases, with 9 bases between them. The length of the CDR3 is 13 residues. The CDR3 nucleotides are TGTGCCAGCAGCCGGACCGACGGAAACACCATATATTTT. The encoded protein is CASSRTDGNTIYF.

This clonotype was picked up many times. CDR3: CASSLGGGEPQHF. As DNA, the CDR3 is TGCGCCAGCAGCTTAGGAGGGGGGGAGCCCCAGCATTTT. The gene calls are TRBV5-1 and TRBJ1-5; possible D gene TRBD1, 6 bases. V was clipped by 2 bases and J by 8 bases, with 11 bases between them. The length of the CDR3 is 13 residues. CDR1 is SGHRS and CDR2 is YFSETQ in the germline V gene.

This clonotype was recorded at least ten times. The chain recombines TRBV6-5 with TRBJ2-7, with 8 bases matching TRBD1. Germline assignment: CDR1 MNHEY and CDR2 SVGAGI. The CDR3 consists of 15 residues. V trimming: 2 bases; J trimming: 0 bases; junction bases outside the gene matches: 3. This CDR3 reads CASSYQGQDSYEQYF. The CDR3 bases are TGTGCCAGCAGTTACCAGGGACAGGACTCCTACGAGCAGTACTTC.

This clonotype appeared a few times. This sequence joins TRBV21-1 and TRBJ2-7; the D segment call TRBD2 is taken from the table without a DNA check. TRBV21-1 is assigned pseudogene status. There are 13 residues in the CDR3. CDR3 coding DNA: TGTGCCAGCAGCAAGAGGTCGCTATACGAGCAGTACTTC. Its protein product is CASSKRSLYEQYF.

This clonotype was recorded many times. The CDR3 loop is CSAPNRGPRNGYTF. For the CDR3, the DNA is TGCAGTGCCCCTAACAGGGGGCCGAGGAATGGCTACACCTTC. This rearrangement joins TRBV20-1 to TRBJ1-2; 9 bases are a match to TRBD1. CDR1 and CDR2 (germline): DFQATT, SNEGSKA (reference sequence). V lost 6 bases to trimming and J lost 6 bases; unmatched junction nucleotides: 11. The CDR3 is 14 amino acids.

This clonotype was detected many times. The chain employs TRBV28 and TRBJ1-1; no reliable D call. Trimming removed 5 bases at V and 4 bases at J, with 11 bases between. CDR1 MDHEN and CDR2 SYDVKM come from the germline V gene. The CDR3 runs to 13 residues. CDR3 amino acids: CASSPTTATEAFF. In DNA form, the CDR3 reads TGTGCCAGCAGTCCTACAACGGCCACTGAAGCTTTCTTT.

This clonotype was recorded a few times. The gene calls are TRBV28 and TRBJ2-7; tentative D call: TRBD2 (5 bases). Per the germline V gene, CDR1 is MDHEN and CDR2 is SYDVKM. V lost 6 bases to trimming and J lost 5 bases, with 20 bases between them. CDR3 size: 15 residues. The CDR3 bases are TGTGCCAGCAGAGCGGCCCCGCGAGTCCGAAACGAGCAGTACTTC. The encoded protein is CASRAAPRVRNEQYF.

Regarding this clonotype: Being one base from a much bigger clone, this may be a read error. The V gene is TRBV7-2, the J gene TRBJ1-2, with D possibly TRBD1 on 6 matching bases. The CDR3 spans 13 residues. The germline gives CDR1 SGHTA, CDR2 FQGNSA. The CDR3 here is CASSLIGPGGYPF. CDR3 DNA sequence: TGTGCCAGCAGCTTAATAGGGCCGGGGGGCTACCCCTTC.

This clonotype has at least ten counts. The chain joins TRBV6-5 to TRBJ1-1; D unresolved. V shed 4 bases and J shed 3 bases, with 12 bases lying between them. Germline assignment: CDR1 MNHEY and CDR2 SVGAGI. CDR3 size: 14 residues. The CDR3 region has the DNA TGTGCCAGCAGTTCTAGGACGGGCCACACTGAAGCTTTCTTT. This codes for CASSSRTGHTEAFF.

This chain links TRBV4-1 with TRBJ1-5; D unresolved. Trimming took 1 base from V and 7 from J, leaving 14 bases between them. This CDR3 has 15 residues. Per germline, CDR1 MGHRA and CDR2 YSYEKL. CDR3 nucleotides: TGCGCCAGCAGCCAAGTGTGGGGTTCCAGCCAGCCCCAGCATTTT. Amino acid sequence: CASSQVWGSSQPQHF.

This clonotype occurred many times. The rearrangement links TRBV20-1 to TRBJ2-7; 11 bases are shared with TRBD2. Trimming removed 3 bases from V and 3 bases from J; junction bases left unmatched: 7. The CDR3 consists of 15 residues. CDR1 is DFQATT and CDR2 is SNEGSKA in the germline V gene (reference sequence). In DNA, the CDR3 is TGCAGTGCTAGGATCCGACTAGCGGGGATCTACGAGCAGTACTTC. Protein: CSARIRLAGIYEQYF.

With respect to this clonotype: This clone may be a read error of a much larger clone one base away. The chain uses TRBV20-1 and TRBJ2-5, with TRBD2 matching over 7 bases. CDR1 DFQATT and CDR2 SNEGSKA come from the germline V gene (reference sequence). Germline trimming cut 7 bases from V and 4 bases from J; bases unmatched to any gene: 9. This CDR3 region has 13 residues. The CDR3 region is CSVGGSSRETQYF. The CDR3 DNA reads TGCAGTGTTGGCGGGAGCAGCCGAGAGACCCAGTACTTC.

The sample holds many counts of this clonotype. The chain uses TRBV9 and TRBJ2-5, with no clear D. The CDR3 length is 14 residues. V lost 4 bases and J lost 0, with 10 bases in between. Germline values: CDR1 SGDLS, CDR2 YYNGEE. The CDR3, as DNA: TGTGCCAGCAGCCGGGCCGGTTACCAAGAGACCCAGTACTTC. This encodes CASSRAGYQETQYF.

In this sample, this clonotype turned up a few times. The CDR3 loop is CSARDLGDSSGANVLTF. DNA of the CDR3: TGCAGTGCTAGAGATCTAGGGGACAGCTCTGGGGCCAACGTCCTGACTTTC. J is TRBJ2-6 and V is TRBV20-1; 7 nucleotides align to TRBD1. V dropped 0 bases and J dropped 0; count of bases not matched to a gene: 5. The length of the CDR3 is 17 residues. The germline V gene has CDR1 DFQATT and CDR2 SNEGSKA (reference sequence).

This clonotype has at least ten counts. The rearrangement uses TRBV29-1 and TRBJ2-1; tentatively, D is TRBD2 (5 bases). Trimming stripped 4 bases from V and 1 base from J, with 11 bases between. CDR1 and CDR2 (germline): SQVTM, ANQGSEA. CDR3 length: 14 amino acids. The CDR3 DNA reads TGCAGCGTTGCGCGGGCTGGATCCTACAATGAGCAGTTCTTC. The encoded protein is CSVARAGSYNEQFF.

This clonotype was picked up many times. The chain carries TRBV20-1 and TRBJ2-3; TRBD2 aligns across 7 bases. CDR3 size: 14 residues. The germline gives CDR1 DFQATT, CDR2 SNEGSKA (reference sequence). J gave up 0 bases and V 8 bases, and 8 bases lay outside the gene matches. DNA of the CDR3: TGCAGTTCGGACGGGGGAGGGAGCACAGATACGCAGTATTTT. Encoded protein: CSSDGGGSTDTQYF.

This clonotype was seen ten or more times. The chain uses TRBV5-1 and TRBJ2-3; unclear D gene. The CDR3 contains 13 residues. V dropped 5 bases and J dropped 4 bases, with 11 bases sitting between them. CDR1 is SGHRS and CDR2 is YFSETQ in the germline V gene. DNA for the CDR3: TGCGCCAGCAGTTTAGGGATCCCAGATACGCAGTATTTT. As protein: CASSLGIPDTQYF.